Shown below are 4 T cell receptor beta chains from a single sample sequenced in a study of memory CD4+ T cells and cytomegalovirus serostatus. The sort gate was single viable CD3+CD4+CD8-CD45RO+ cells for memory CD4+ T cells. Libraries were prepared by immunoSEQ multiplex PCR; TCRdb keeps only in-frame clonotypes and omits some of them. The table lists tens of thousands of clones, about 80% of them singletons. Sequencing used memory CD4+ T cells from blood. These TCRs come from an adult in good health and CMV-seropositive.

This chain connects TRBV7-2 to TRBJ2-6, with D uncertain. The ends were cut back, 2 bases at V and 4 bases at J, with 15 bases in the middle. The CDR3 consists of 17 residues. Germline V gene lookup returns CDR1 SGHTA and CDR2 FQGNSA. The CDR3, as DNA: TGTGCCAGCAGCTTACAGGTGGGGATCCCAGGGGCCAACGTCCTGACTTTC. Translating gives CASSLQVGIPGANVLTF.

The chain joins TRBV5-1 to TRBJ2-1, with D uncertain. The germline gives CDR1 SGHRS, CDR2 YFSETQ. The ends were cut back, 1 base at V and 8 bases at J, with 4 bases in the middle. CDR3 size: 11 residues. In nucleotides, the CDR3 is TGCGCCAGCAGCTTGAACGATGAGCAGTTCTTC. Its translation: CASSLNDEQFF.

The V gene is TRBV10-2, the J gene TRBJ2-2; TRBD1 agrees at 9 bases. Germline CDR1 is WSHSY and CDR2 is SAAADI. Germline trimming cut 7 bases from V and 6 bases from J; bases unmatched to any gene: 9. This CDR3 spans 15 amino acids. CDR3 in amino acids: CASNRDRVTAGELFF. The DNA of the CDR3 is TGCGCCAGCAACCGGGACAGGGTTACCGCCGGGGAGCTGTTTTTT.

This sequence joins TRBV30 and TRBJ1-2; the D is unclear. The CDR3 is 12 amino acids. Germline CDR1 is GTSNPN and CDR2 is SVGIG (reference sequence). Trimming took off 2 bases at V and 6 bases at J, with 10 bases between the two ends. CDR3 region: CAWSPGLHGYTF. The CDR3 coding sequence is TGTGCCTGGAGTCCCGGCCTCCATGGCTACACCTTC.